Included here is one T cell receptor beta chain sequence, with context. Its antigen remains unidentified. Base-call qualities are not available, and no considerably larger clone is one nucleotide away. This sample was included in a study of PD-L1 blockade in urothelial cancer listed by TCRdb under 2017. Concerning the study at large: Every patient began therapy in 2014 and was given atezolizumab 1,200 mg intravenously every 3 weeks. An ECOG performance status of 0 or 1 was recorded for the patients, and 0 to 3 prior chemotherapy regimens had been received by the patients. Whole exome sequencing and RNA sequencing of pretreatment tumors were performed alongside TCR sequencing in the same patients. Durable clinical benefit was defined as a progression-free survival longer than 6 months, and TCR features were additionally tested against progression-free survival and overall survival. Blood samples gave a median of around 140,000 T cells and 83,000 or so unique TCRs, with a median clonality of around 0.074. The study, an exploratory multi-omic analysis, examined somatic, immune and clinical correlates of response to PD-L1 blockade with atezolizumab in urothelial cancer. Blood samples were analyzed 3 weeks after the start of treatment (second dose) and 6 weeks after the start of treatment. Approximately 29 patients had pretreatment blood TCR-seq, about 25 had at least one posttreatment blood collection, and about 25 had tumor TCR-seq. Pretreatment tumor samples, along with matched peripheral blood serially collected before and after atezolizumab treatment, were subjected to TCR sequencing. About 90% of the roughly 30 patients were males with bladder-origin urothelial cancer, and about 60% of the roughly 30 reported a prior smoking history. Fewer than ten patients reached durable clinical benefit, while about 20 patients did not. The paper as a whole reports these results and caveats: Improved progression-free and overall survival was associated with having pretreatment peripheral blood TCR clonality below the median. Because the sample size was small (n ≈ 27) and many exploratory analyses were performed, the results are intended to be hypothesis-generating. Among patients with durable benefit, tumor-associated TCR clones showed greater expansion in peripheral blood 3 weeks after treatment started (n ≈ 20, p = 0.022).

In the paper's terms, the time point label means: pretreatment peripheral blood. A cohort of approximately 30 patients with locally advanced or metastatic urothelial carcinoma, treated at Memorial Sloan Kettering on a trial protocol, was included. Peripheral blood mononuclear cells were collected pretreatment and during treatment, at between 1 and 8 total time points per patient. The Qiagen DNeasy Blood extraction kit was used to purify genomic DNA from total PBMCs and tumor samples. PBMCs were collected pretreatment and during treatment and were isolated and stored as previously described. To estimate absolute template abundance from read counts, synthetic TCR analog templates were spiked into each PCR. TCRbeta CDR3 regions were amplified from genomic DNA with bias-controlled V and J gene primers using the immunoSEQ assay. Rearranged TCRbeta segments were sequenced at approximately 20X coverage. On the study's bioinformatics: Clustering was used to correct sequencing errors, and CDR3s were annotated against IMGT to assign V, D and J genes. Out-of-frame and stop-codon sequences were excluded, and only productive TCRbeta rearrangements were used in downstream analyses. Clonality was computed as one minus Shannon entropy normalized by the log of the number of unique productive sequences. Clones differing between time points or between blood and tumor were identified by Fisher's exact test with Benjamini-Hochberg correction at adjusted p below 0.01. TCRdb took over this immuneACCESS table, retaining in-frame rearrangements with V and J assigned. Such tables are incomplete; in checked studies, under half of the missing clones stem from an unresolved V gene, and the remainder is unexplained. V and J calls and clone size are given by that table; D and trimming were obtained from the DNA. The sample yields tens of thousands of clones; more than 80% were counted once. Under 7.5% of the sample belongs to the ten largest clones.

The CDR3 contains 15 residues, cysteine and phenylalanine counted. Only CDR3 DNA remains: 45 bases, in frame from the first base. Trimming leaves V shorter by 2 bases and J shorter by 6 bases, with the junction holding 9 bases beyond the gene matches. As encoded in the germline V gene, CDR1 is SGHNT while CDR2 is YENEEA. The sequence derives from a man between 70 and 80 years old with urothelial cancer. Sequenced material: PBMCs, taken around atezolizumab (anti-PD-L1) treatment. The sequence joins TRBV11-3 to TRBJ1-1, with 7 bases matching TRBD1. The DNA sequence is as follows: TGTGCCAGCAGCTTATATGGGCAGGGGGAGGCTGAAGCTTTCTTT. This encodes CASSLYGQGEAEAFF.